The clone carrying this TCR beta chain was seen at least ten times. No antigen is known for it. TCRdb reanalyzed the PCR reads via MiXCR. The table shows some 54,000 clones, with over 15% occurring only once. V was shortened by 4 bases and J by 1 base, with 11 bases between the two germline ends. Germline V CDR1 and CDR2: SGHAT, FQDESV (reference sequence). The CDR3 contains 14 residues. No treatment of any kind had been given to any patient before thyroid surgery. This sample was taken from a study of metastatic and nonmetastatic thyroid tumors. General study findings and limits: Compared with benign nodules, malignant thyroid tumors were reported to have significantly higher TCR beta diversity in both blood and tumor.

This chain links TRBV11-1 with TRBJ2-7; a possible D gene is TRBD1 (6 bases). The receptor was isolated from a female donor with papillary thyroid cancer or a benign thyroid nodule (not recorded which). Some clones in this sample may be carry-over from other donors' samples. Sequencing was performed on blood. CDR3 sequence (DNA): TGTGCCAGCAGCTACGAGGGGGAATCCTACGAGCAGTACTTC. It encodes CASSYEGESYEQYF.